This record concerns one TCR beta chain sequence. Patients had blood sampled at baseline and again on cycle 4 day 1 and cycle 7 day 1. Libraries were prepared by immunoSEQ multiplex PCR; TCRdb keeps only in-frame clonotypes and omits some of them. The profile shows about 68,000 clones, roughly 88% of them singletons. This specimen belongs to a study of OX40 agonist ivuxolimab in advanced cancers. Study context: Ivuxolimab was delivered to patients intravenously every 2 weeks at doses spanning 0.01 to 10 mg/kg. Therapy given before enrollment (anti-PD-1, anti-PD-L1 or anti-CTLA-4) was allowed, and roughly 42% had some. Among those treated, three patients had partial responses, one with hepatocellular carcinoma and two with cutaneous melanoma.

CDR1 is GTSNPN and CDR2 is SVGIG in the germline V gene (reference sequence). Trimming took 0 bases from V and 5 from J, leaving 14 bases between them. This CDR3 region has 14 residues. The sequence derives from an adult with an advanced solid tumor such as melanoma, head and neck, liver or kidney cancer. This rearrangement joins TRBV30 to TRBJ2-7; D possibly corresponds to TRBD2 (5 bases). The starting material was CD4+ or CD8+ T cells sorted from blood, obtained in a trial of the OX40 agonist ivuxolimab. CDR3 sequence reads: CAWSVRDKEDEQYF. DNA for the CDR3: TGTGCCTGGAGTGTACGAGACAAGGAGGACGAGCAGTACTTC.